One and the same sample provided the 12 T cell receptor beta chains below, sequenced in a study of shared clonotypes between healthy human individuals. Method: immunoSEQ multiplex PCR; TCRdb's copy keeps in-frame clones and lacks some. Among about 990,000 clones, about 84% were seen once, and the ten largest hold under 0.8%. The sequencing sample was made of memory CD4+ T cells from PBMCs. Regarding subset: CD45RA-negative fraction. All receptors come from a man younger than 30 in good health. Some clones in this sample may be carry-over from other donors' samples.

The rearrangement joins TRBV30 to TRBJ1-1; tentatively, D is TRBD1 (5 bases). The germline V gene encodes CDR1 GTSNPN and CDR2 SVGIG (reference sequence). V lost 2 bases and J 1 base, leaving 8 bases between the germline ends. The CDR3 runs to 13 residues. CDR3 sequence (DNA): TGTGCCTGGAGTAAGACAGAGAACACTGAAGCTTTCTTT. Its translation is CAWSKTENTEAFF.

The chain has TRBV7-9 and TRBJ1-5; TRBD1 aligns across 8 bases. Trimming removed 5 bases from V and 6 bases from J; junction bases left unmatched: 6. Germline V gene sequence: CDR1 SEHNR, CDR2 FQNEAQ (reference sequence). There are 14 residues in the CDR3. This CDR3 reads CASSRWDRIQPQHF. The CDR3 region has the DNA TGTGCCAGCAGCCGATGGGACAGGATTCAGCCCCAGCATTTT.

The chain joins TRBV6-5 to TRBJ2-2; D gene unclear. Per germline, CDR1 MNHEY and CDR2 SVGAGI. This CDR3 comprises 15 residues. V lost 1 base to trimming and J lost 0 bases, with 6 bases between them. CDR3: CASSYFGTNTGELFF. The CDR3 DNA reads TGTGCCAGCAGTTACTTTGGAACGAACACCGGGGAGCTGTTTTTT.

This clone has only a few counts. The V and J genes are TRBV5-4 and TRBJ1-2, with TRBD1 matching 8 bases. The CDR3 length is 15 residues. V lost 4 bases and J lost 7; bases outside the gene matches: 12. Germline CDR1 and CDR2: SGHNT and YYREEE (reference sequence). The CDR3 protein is CASSPGQGGAVGYTF. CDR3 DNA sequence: TGTGCCAGCAGCCCAGGACAGGGCGGTGCGGTTGGCTACACCTTC. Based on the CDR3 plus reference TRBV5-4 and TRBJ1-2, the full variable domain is ETGVTQSPTHLIKTRGQQVTLRCSSQSGHNTVSWYQQALGQGPQFIFQYYREEENGRGNFPPRFSGLQFPNYSSELNVNALELDDSALYLCASSPGQGGAVGYTFGSGTRLTVV.

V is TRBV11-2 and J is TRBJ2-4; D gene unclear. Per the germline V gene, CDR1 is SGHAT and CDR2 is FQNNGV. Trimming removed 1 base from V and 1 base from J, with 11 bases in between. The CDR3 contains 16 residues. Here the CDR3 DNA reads TGTGCCAGCAGCTTAGGGGGATCAAGGGCCAAAAACATTCAGTACTTC. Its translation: CASSLGGSRAKNIQYF.

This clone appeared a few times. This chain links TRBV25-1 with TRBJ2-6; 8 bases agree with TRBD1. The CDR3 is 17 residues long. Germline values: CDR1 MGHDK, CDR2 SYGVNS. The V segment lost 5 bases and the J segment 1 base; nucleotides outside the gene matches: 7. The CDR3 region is CASSSRTGLSGANVLTF. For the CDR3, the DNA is TGTGCCAGCAGTAGCCGGACAGGGCTTTCTGGGGCCAACGTCCTGACTTTC.

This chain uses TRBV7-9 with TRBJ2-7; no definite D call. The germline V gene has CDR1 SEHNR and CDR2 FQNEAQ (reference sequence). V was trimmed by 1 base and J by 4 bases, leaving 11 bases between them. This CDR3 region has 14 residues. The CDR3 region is CASSLEGRIYEQYF. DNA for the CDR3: TGTGCCAGCAGCTTAGAAGGCAGGATTTACGAGCAGTACTTC.

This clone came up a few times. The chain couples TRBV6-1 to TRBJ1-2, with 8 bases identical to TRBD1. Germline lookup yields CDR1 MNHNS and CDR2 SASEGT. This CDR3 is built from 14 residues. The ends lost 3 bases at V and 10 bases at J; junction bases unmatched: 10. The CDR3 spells CASSESPRDRPYTF. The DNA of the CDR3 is TGTGCCAGCAGTGAGAGCCCCCGGGACAGGCCCTACACCTTC.

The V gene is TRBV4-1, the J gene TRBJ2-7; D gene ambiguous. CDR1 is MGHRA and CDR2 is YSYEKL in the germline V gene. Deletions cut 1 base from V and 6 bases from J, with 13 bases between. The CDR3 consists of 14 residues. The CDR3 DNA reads TGCGCCAGCAGCCAAGTATGGGTAGGGCCCGAGCAGTACTTC. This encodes CASSQVWVGPEQYF.

This chain's CDR3 is CASSQSSGNQPQHF. The CDR3 DNA follows: TGTGCCAGCAGCCAATCTTCAGGGAATCAGCCCCAGCATTTT. J is TRBJ1-5 and V is TRBV16; maybe TRBD1 (5 bases). Germline assignment: CDR1 KGHSY and CDR2 FQNENV. The CDR3 totals 14 residues. The V end was cut by 0 bases, the J end by 4 bases, with 7 bases between.

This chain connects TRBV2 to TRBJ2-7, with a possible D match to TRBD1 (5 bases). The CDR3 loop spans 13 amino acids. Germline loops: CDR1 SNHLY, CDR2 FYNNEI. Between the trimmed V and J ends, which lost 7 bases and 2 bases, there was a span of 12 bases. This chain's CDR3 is CASKMDNAYEQYF. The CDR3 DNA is TGTGCCAGCAAGATGGACAATGCCTACGAGCAGTACTTC.

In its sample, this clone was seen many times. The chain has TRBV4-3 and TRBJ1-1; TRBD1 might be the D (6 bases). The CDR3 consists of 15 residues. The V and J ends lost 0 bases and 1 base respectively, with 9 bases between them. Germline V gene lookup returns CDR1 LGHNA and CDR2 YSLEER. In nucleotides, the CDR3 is TGCGCCAGCAGCCAAGACAGGGGCGGGAACACTGAAGCTTTCTTT. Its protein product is CASSQDRGGNTEAFF.